The sequence of this T cell receptor (beta chain) was determined in a study of low-dose radiotherapy and immunotherapy resistance in tumors. On the study more broadly: Cohort 1 patients were irradiated with 0.5 Gy fractions every 2 weeks to 6.5 Gy total. Each two-week cycle included intravenous cyclophosphamide 200 mg/m2, given one day before radiation and immunotherapy.

By sample share, this clonotype is medium-sized. No DNA is shown, since the ends of the CDR3 on it are uncertain; the CDR3 is the one TCRdb lists. Priming of first-strand cDNA relied on TRAV- and TRBV-specific primers (covering alpha and beta chains). A roughly 20-cycle PCR with a constant-region primer and V-primer adapter amplified TCRs. Each CDR3 protein is one row after TCRdb ran MiXCR on the reads. The sample consists of tens of thousands of distinct CDR3 sequences, almost 25% of them appearing once. The time point is: before trial treatment. All of the donors were given nivolumab, ipilimumab, aspirin, low-dose cyclophosphamide and low-dose radiotherapy as part of RACIN, a single-arm trial. Enrollment required an advanced solid tumor negative for tumor-infiltrating lymphocytes. The CDR3 comprises 14 residues, both ends counted. Germline assignment: CDR1 KGHDR and CDR2 SFDVKD.

The chain couples TRBV24-1 to TRBJ2-1. This sample comprised PBMCs, obtained before treatment. This TCR was recovered from a male donor with prostate cancer. CDR3 sequence reads: CATSDLHQLDEQFF.